This T cell receptor (beta chain) was found in a study of cytomegalovirus exposure and HLA in healthy donors. CDR3 size: 16 residues. Germline lookup yields CDR1 MDHEN and CDR2 SYDVKM. The J segment lost 2 bases and the V segment lost 4 bases, leaving 3 bases of the junction unmatched. 60 Vbeta and 13 Jbeta primers were used in PCR. Sequencing used immunoSEQ multiplex PCR; TCRdb keeps in-frame clones, though not all of them. The sample yields 150,000 or so clones, around 73% seen once. This receptor was taken from a female donor in good health and CMV-seronegative. Input material: PBMCs. V gene TRBV28 combines with J gene TRBJ2-6; 9 nucleotides align to TRBD1. The CDR3 coding sequence is TGTGCCAGCAGTTGGGACAGGGTGCCTGGGGCCAACGTCCTGACTTTC. It translates to CASSWDRVPGANVLTF. Supplemented by reference TRBV28 and TRBJ2-6, the full variable domain reads DVKVTQSSRYLVKRTGEKVFLECVQDMDHENMFWYRQDPGLGLRLIYFSYDVKMKEKGDIPEGYSVSREKKERFSLILESASTNQTSMYLCASSWDRVPGANVLTFGAGSRLTVL.